This T cell receptor beta chain originates from a study of persistence of HIV-infected CD4 T cells. This CDR3 spans 16 amino acids. The germline CDR1 and CDR2 sequences are SGHKS and YYEKEE (reference sequence). The J segment lost 4 bases and the V segment lost 0 bases, leaving 5 bases of the junction unmatched. The libraries were made with immunoSEQ version 4 in survey mode. Generated by immunoSEQ multiplex PCR, the TCRdb table keeps only in-frame clones and is missing some. The sample contains tens of thousands of clones, more than 60% of which appear only once. Broader study findings: TCR oligoclonality correlated with proviral oligoclonality in the same sorted populations.

The stimulus was lysate of CMV-infected fibroblasts, 8.5 to 10 ug/mL. CD40L/CD69 double-negative CD45RO-high memory CD4+ T cells were collected. Comment on this clone: Its matching antigen is unknown.

Specimen: CD4+ T cells sorted from PBMCs after roughly 19-hour stimulation, collected from a patient who received antiretroviral therapy. The chain recombines TRBV5-5 with TRBJ1-2, with 11 bases fitting TRBD1. This TCR derives from an adult man with HIV who was CMV-seropositive. The CDR3 sequence is CASSLDHGTGGYGYTF. The CDR3 DNA sequence: TGTGCCAGCAGCTTGGATCACGGGACAGGGGGCTATGGCTACACCTTC.